This T cell receptor (beta chain) was retrieved from a study of OX40 agonist ivuxolimab in advanced cancers. This CDR3 is 17 amino acids long. V dropped 4 bases and J dropped 0 bases, with 15 bases sitting between them. Germline V gives CDR1 SGHTA, CDR2 FQGNSA. Produced via immunoSEQ multiplex PCR; TCRdb's table is partial and in-frame only. The repertoire holds about 120,000 clones, with around 93% as singletons. Sequenced here: CD4+ or CD8+ T cells sorted from blood, sampled in a trial of the OX40 agonist ivuxolimab. This TCR was recovered from an adult with an advanced solid tumor such as melanoma, head and neck, liver or kidney cancer. The chain has TRBV7-2 and TRBJ2-2; D possibly corresponds to TRBD2 (6 bases). For the CDR3, the DNA is TGTGCCAGCAGCTCGCTAGCAGCGGGCGCGAACACCGGGGAGCTGTTTTTT. Protein product: CASSSLAAGANTGELFF.